These 25 T cell receptor beta chains were sequenced from one sample in a study of blood T cell repertoires in COVID-19 (dated by TCRdb to 2020 to 2021). Library construction relied on the immunoSEQ multiplex PCR assay. Drawn from immuneACCESS, this table holds only the in-frame rearrangements with V and J called that TCRdb kept. Clones are partly lost; checked studies trace under half to an unresolved V gene and leave the rest unexplained. Here the sample has about 30,000 clones; roughly 87% occur a single time. In total, the top ten clones hold 9.3% of the sample. The specimen was peripheral blood. The source of these receptors is a human donor in a cohort sampled during active COVID-19.

V gene TRBV6-5 combines with J gene TRBJ1-1; 11 nucleotides match TRBD1. The CDR3 extends over 12 amino acids. With V trimmed by 6 bases and J by 11 bases, 5 bases remained unmatched. Germline CDR1 is MNHEY and CDR2 is SVGAGI. In DNA form, the CDR3 reads TGTGCCAGCAGGGACAGGGGGCTCAAGGCTTTCTTT. Its protein is CASRDRGLKAFF.

The genes are TRBV7-9 and TRBJ2-7, with D possibly TRBD1 on 6 matching bases. The CDR3 length is 15 residues. Germline CDR1 is SEHNR and CDR2 is FQNEAQ (reference sequence). Between the trimmed V and J ends, which lost 3 bases and 0 bases, there was a span of 12 bases. CDR3 loop: CASSLMTGSSYEQYF. The CDR3, as DNA: TGTGCCAGCAGCTTGATGACAGGTAGCTCCTACGAGCAGTACTTC.

The chain combines TRBV5-1 with TRBJ2-7; the D gene is possibly TRBD1 (6 bases). The V end was cut by 2 bases, the J end by 2 bases, with 11 bases between. Germline V CDR1 and CDR2: SGHRS, YFSETQ. CDR3 length: 14 amino acids. CDR3 amino acids: CASSFGTSPYEQYF. CDR3 DNA sequence: TGCGCCAGCAGCTTCGGGACAAGTCCCTACGAGCAGTACTTC.

The genes are TRBV2 and TRBJ1-5, with unresolved D. The CDR3 loop spans 13 amino acids. Trimming removed 4 bases at V and 2 bases at J, with 6 bases between. Germline values: CDR1 SNHLY, CDR2 FYNNEI. The CDR3 coding sequence is TGTGCCAGCAGTGTGGGAGGCAATCAGCCCCAGCATTTT. Residues: CASSVGGNQPQHF.

The chain combines TRBV7-2 with TRBJ2-3, with D possibly matching TRBD2 (6 bases). Germline V gene data show CDR1 as SGHTA and CDR2 as FQGNSA. The CDR3 consists of 14 residues. V was shortened by 3 bases and J by 2 bases, with 9 bases between the two germline ends. CDR3 in amino acids: CASSLGGYTDTQYF. The DNA of the CDR3 is TGTGCCAGCAGCTTGGGGGGTTACACAGATACGCAGTATTTT.

The chain employs TRBV7-2 and TRBJ2-2; the D gene is possibly TRBD2 (6 bases). V was trimmed by 2 bases and J by 2 bases, leaving 12 bases between them. The CDR3 totals 16 residues. Germline values: CDR1 SGHTA, CDR2 FQGNSA. CDR3 protein: CASSLIPGTNTGELFF. Here the CDR3 DNA reads TGTGCCAGCAGCTTAATCCCAGGGACTAACACCGGGGAGCTGTTTTTT.

V gene TRBV6-5 combines with J gene TRBJ1-3; D gene ambiguous. The CDR3 loop spans 16 amino acids. The germline V gene encodes CDR1 MNHEY and CDR2 SVGAGI. The V and J ends lost 4 bases and 0 bases respectively, with 13 bases between them. The CDR3 spells CASSSRSGVSGNTIYF. The CDR3 nucleotides read TGTGCCAGCAGTTCCCGTTCTGGAGTCTCTGGAAACACCATATATTTT.

This clone was found a few times. The chain couples TRBV5-4 to TRBJ2-5, with D perhaps TRBD1 (5 bases). Between the trimmed V and J ends, which lost 4 bases and 3 bases, there was a span of 16 bases. The CDR3 has 15 amino acids. CDR1 is SGHNT and CDR2 is YYREEE in the germline V gene (reference sequence). The CDR3: CASSLQWGGKETQYF. The CDR3 DNA reads as TGTGCCAGCAGCCTCCAGTGGGGCGGAAAAGAGACCCAGTACTTC.

This clone showed up just a few times. The rearrangement joins TRBV3-1 (or the pseudogene TRBV3-2) to TRBJ1-1; weak D call: TRBD1 (6 bases). Germline values: CDR1 LGHDT, CDR2 YNNKEL (reference sequence). The CDR3 runs to 15 residues. Trimming left V 4 bases short and J 1 base short, with 13 bases between. For the CDR3, the DNA is TGTGCCAGCAGCCGTAACAGGGATGGGAACACTGAAGCTTTCTTT. Encoded protein: CASSRNRDGNTEAFF.

This chain connects TRBV14 to TRBJ2-7, with 9 bases fitting TRBD1. CDR3 length: 15 amino acids. With V trimmed by 2 bases and J by 5 bases, 7 bases remained unmatched. Germline assignment: CDR1 SGHDN and CDR2 FVKESK. The CDR3 nucleotides are TGTGCCAGCAGCCAACTCCGGGACAGGGTCCACGAGCAGTACTTC. It translates to CASSQLRDRVHEQYF.

This chain connects TRBV5-1 to TRBJ1-5; D is perhaps TRBD1 (5 bases). Germline values: CDR1 SGHRS, CDR2 YFSETQ. The V end lost 2 bases, the J end lost 3 bases, and 15 bases lay between the germline ends. The length of the CDR3 is 16 residues. CDR3 protein: CASSLSEDTSNQPQHF. CDR3 in DNA: TGCGCCAGCAGCTTAAGTGAGGACACCTCCAATCAGCCCCAGCATTTT.

This clone was observed once. V gene TRBV4-2 combines with J gene TRBJ2-1; 9 positions match TRBD2. Germline lookup yields CDR1 LGHNA and CDR2 YNFKEQ. Trimming cost V 0 bases and J 0 bases; bases outside gene matches: 3. The CDR3 extends over 17 amino acids. Written as DNA, the CDR3 is TGTGCCAGCAGCCAAGAAGAGCGGGGGGACTCCTACAATGAGCAGTTCTTC. Translating gives CASSQEERGDSYNEQFF.

The genes are TRBV5-5 and TRBJ1-3; 8 bases agree with TRBD1. J gave up 0 bases and V 0 bases, and 5 bases lay outside the gene matches. The CDR3 length is 17 residues. CDR1 is SGHKS and CDR2 is YYEKEE in the germline V gene (reference sequence). CDR3 residues: CASSLGQGAFSGNTIYF. The CDR3 DNA reads as TGTGCCAGCAGCTTGGGGCAGGGGGCCTTCTCTGGAAACACCATATATTTT.

The CDR3 bases are TGTGCCAGCACCAGACAGGGTACGGGGTCCGGGGAGCTGTTTTTT. This sequence encodes CASTRQGTGSGELFF. This chain uses TRBV2 with TRBJ2-2; TRBD1 matches 7 bases. J lost 6 bases, V lost 7 bases, and 11 bases had no gene match. Germline V gene data show CDR1 as SNHLY and CDR2 as FYNNEI. The CDR3 contains 15 residues.

The chain links TRBV10-3 to TRBJ1-1; 9 bases fit TRBD1. J was trimmed by 11 bases and V by 2 bases; bases with no gene match: 3. CDR3 length equals 12 residues. The V gene's germline CDR1 is ENHRY and CDR2 SYGVKD. For the CDR3, the DNA is TGTGCCATCAGTGAGGGGACAGGGATCGCTTTCTTT. Residues: CAISEGTGIAFF.

The sample holds one count of this clone. The chain couples TRBV30 to TRBJ2-5; tentatively, D is TRBD1 (7 bases). With 4 bases removed from V and 5 bases from J, the gap between germline ends came to 17 bases. The CDR3 extends over 14 amino acids. CDR1 and CDR2 (germline): GTSNPN, SVGIG (reference sequence). In nucleotides, the CDR3 is TGTGCCTGGACGGACGGAGGGGGCTGGGAGACCCAGTACTTC. Its translation is CAWTDGGGWETQYF.

This chain links TRBV6-5 with TRBJ1-1; 8 bases match TRBD1. Germline CDR1 MNHEY, CDR2 SVGAGI. The CDR3 spans 12 residues. Trimming at V came to 0 bases and at J to 13 bases, leaving 4 bases not matched to a gene. The CDR3 region is CASSYSTGVVFF. The DNA for the CDR3 is TGTGCCAGCAGTTACTCGACAGGGGTAGTTTTCTTT.

The genes are TRBV5-1 and TRBJ1-1, with D unclear. The CDR3 loop spans 15 amino acids. V was trimmed by 4 bases and J by 1 base, leaving 14 bases between them. In germline, CDR1 is SGHRS, CDR2 YFSETQ. CDR3 bases: TGCGCCAGCAGCCTAACCTTCGGAGGGAACACTGAAGCTTTCTTT. This translates into CASSLTFGGNTEAFF.

The rearrangement links TRBV19 to TRBJ2-2; no clear D. Germline V gene sequence: CDR1 LNHDA, CDR2 SQIVND (reference sequence). This CDR3 has 12 residues. V gave up 5 bases and J gave up 6 bases, with 7 bases separating them. This CDR3 reads CASSSIPGELFF. CDR3 in DNA: TGTGCCAGTAGTTCAATCCCCGGGGAGCTGTTTTTT.

The chain employs TRBV30 and TRBJ2-5; no definite D call. The CDR3 contains 13 residues. Germline CDR1 is GTSNPN and CDR2 is SVGIG (reference sequence). Trimming removed 0 bases from V and 5 bases from J, with 10 bases in between. CDR3 protein: CAWSVFRAETQYF. For the CDR3, the DNA is TGTGCCTGGAGTGTCTTCCGCGCGGAGACCCAGTACTTC. Drawing the rest from reference TRBV30 and TRBJ2-5, the complete variable domain is SQTIHQWPATLVQPVGSPLSLECTVEGTSNPNLYWYRQAAGRGLQLLFYSVGIGQISSEVPQNLSASRPQDRQFILSSKKLLLSDSGFYLCAWSVFRAETQYFGPGTRLLVL.

This chain uses TRBV19 with TRBJ2-7, with TRBD2 identical over 10 bases. Trimming at V came to 1 base and at J to 1 base, leaving 4 bases not matched to a gene. The germline V gene has CDR1 LNHDA and CDR2 SQIVND (reference sequence). This CDR3 contains 16 residues. CDR3 protein: CASSIGRTSGSYEQYF. CDR3 DNA: TGTGCCAGTAGTATAGGCCGGACTAGCGGTTCCTACGAGCAGTACTTC.

The J gene is TRBJ1-5, the V gene TRBV7-2; D may be TRBD1 (6 bases). The V end was cut by 3 bases, the J end by 1 base, with 10 bases between. Germline V gene data show CDR1 as SGHTA and CDR2 as FQGNSA. The CDR3 has 15 residues. The CDR3 DNA reads as TGTGCCAGCAGCTTGTCTGGACAGAGCAATCAGCCCCAGCATTTT. Protein product: CASSLSGQSNQPQHF.

This chain links TRBV3-1 (or the pseudogene TRBV3-2) with TRBJ2-5, with D possibly TRBD2 on 6 matching bases. Germline V lookup: CDR1 LGHDT, CDR2 YNNKEL (reference sequence). V was trimmed by 4 bases and J by 0 bases, leaving 12 bases between them. The CDR3 loop spans 15 amino acids. The CDR3 loop is CASSRHQRDQETQYF. CDR3 DNA sequence: TGTGCCAGCAGCCGCCACCAGCGGGACCAAGAGACCCAGTACTTC.

This chain joins TRBV6-5 and TRBJ1-3; no reliable D call. Per the germline V gene, CDR1 is MNHEY and CDR2 is SVGAGI. Trimming took off 5 bases at V and 8 bases at J, with 7 bases between the two ends. The CDR3 runs to 11 residues. Here the CDR3 DNA reads TGTGCCAGCAGTAACGGGGACACCATATATTTT. Its translation: CASSNGDTIYF.

This sequence joins TRBV14 and TRBJ2-4; D may be TRBD2 (6 bases). The germline V and J ends were trimmed by 5 bases and 0 bases, with 8 bases remaining between them. This CDR3 spans 14 amino acids. The germline gives CDR1 SGHDN, CDR2 FVKESK. CDR3: CASSGGTAKNIQYF. DNA of the CDR3: TGTGCCAGCAGCGGAGGGACAGCCAAAAACATTCAGTACTTC.